The T cell receptor (beta chain) described here comes from a study of cytomegalovirus exposure and HLA in healthy donors. Findings of the study overall: The study labeled around 160 TCR beta chains cytomegalovirus-associated. Most TCR sequences showed up rarely, but some public TCRs showed up in many donors.

In this sample, this clone turned up a few times. The antigen remains unidentified. This CDR3 has 13 residues. Germline V gene lookup returns CDR1 SGHKS and CDR2 YYEKEE (reference sequence). The ends were cut back, 4 bases at V and 13 bases at J, with 15 bases in the middle. The PCR was carried out with 60 Vbeta primers and 13 Jbeta primers. Method: immunoSEQ multiplex PCR; TCRdb's copy keeps in-frame clones and lacks some. The table records under 200,000 clones, around 80% of them present only once. This chain uses TRBV5-5 with TRBJ1-6, with D hard to call. Sequencing was carried out using PBMCs. This sequence was found in a man aged 25 to 40 in good health and CMV-seronegative. Written as DNA, the CDR3 is TGTGCCAGCAGCGCGGGAATATCTGTCCCCCTCCACTTT. The encoded protein is CASSAGISVPLHF.